This T cell receptor (beta chain) stems from a study of blood T cell repertoires in COVID-19. The overall study: T cells, B-cell-depleted T cells, or PBMCs supplied cDNA or gDNA.

The V gene's germline CDR1 is SGHTS and CDR2 YDEGEE. CDR3 length equals 14 residues. V lost 4 bases and J lost 8, with 18 bases in between. The assay was immunoSEQ multiplex PCR, and TCRdb's table has in-frame clones only and misses some. The sample lists 310,000 or so clones; about 90% were seen once. The V gene is TRBV5-8, the J gene TRBJ1-2, with D perhaps TRBD1 (5 bases). This sequence was found in a man aged 18 to 35 who had recovered from COVID-19. What was sequenced was peripheral blood. The DNA for the CDR3 is TGTGCCAGCAGCCCCTCCTGGGAGGGGAGCGGCTACACCTTC. Its translation: CASSPSWEGSGYTF.